This TCR beta chain was recovered during a study of blood T cell repertoires in COVID-19. Study background: The United States, Italy and Spain were the sources of the acute and convalescent COVID-19 samples. PBMCs, B-cell-depleted T cells, or T cells were the source of the cDNA or gDNA that made up the material.

Libraries were prepared by immunoSEQ multiplex PCR; TCRdb keeps only in-frame clonotypes and omits some of them. The table includes about 150,000 clones, around 90% detected once. Sequenced sample: peripheral blood. The receptor comes from a man aged 45-65 years with acute or convalescent COVID-19.

Here the CDR3 reads CASSLAASGRAQETQYF. CDR3 bases: TGCGCCAGCAGCTTGGCGGCTAGCGGGCGGGCACAAGAGACCCAGTACTTC. The rearrangement links TRBV5-1 to TRBJ2-5; 8 nucleotides line up with TRBD2. Germline CDR1 reads SGHRS; CDR2 reads YFSETQ. The CDR3 loop spans 17 amino acids. Germline trimming cut 0 bases from V and 2 bases from J; bases unmatched to any gene: 9. Filled out from reference TRBV5-1 and TRBJ2-5, the complete variable domain reads KAGVTQTPRYLIKTRGQQVTLSCSPISGHRSVSWYQQTPGQGLQFLFEYFSETQRNKGNFPGRFSGRQFSNSRSEMNVSTLELGDSALYLCASSLAASGRAQETQYFGPGTRLLVL.